This T cell receptor (beta chain) comes out of a study of regulatory T cells in long-lasting Graves disease. This clonotype appeared a few times. Through Arm-PCR of CDR3 regions and iRepertoire HTBI primers, TCR beta libraries were built. TCRdb recomputed calls from the multiplex PCR reads with MiXCR, one row per CDR3 protein. The sample yields approximately 380,000 distinct CDR3 sequences, more than 20% seen once. Described time point: persistent/refractory GD, antithyroid drugs over 5 years with positive TRAb. The TCR library was prepared using RNA isolated from PBMCs. American Thyroid Association guidelines served as the basis for diagnosing Graves' disease. CDR1 and CDR2 (germline): SGDLS, YYNGEE. Between the trimmed V and J ends, which lost 2 bases and 3 bases, there was a span of 15 bases. This CDR3 has 15 residues.

This receptor was obtained from a female donor with Graves disease. The source material was peripheral blood mononuclear cells (PBMCs), sampled when the disease was refractory, from a patient treated with antithyroid drugs. The chain recombines TRBV9 with TRBJ2-7, with D possibly called TRBD1 or TRBD2 (5 bases each). The CDR3 DNA follows: TGTGCCAGCAGCGTTGGTTGGGACCAGGGCTACGAGCAGTACTTC. Translation gives CASSVGWDQGYEQYF.